Shown below are 25 T cell receptor beta chains from a single sample sequenced in a study of blood T cell repertoires in COVID-19. Data came from immunoSEQ multiplex PCR; TCRdb stores just in-frame clones and leaves some out. The sample has 95,000 to 150,000 clones; over 75% are singletons. The material sequenced was peripheral blood. The source of these receptors is a man aged 60 to 75 with active or convalescent COVID-19.

The chain links TRBV3-1 (or the pseudogene TRBV3-2) to TRBJ2-3; D is undetermined. The CDR3 runs 11 residues. Between the trimmed V and J ends, which lost 4 bases and 5 bases, there was a span of 4 bases. Germline CDR1 reads LGHDT; CDR2 reads YNNKEL (reference sequence). CDR3 sequence (DNA): TGTGCCAGCAGCCGACTAGATACGCAGTATTTT. This translates into CASSRLDTQYF.

This clone was seen a handful of times. This chain links TRBV7-2 with TRBJ2-7; D may be TRBD2 (6 bases). Per germline, CDR1 SGHTA and CDR2 FQGNSA. CDR3 length: 15 residues. Between the trimmed V and J ends, which lost 3 bases and 0 bases, there was a span of 12 bases. Here the CDR3 DNA reads TGTGCCAGCAGCTTGGTTGGCGGGACCTCCTACGAGCAGTACTTC. Protein sequence: CASSLVGGTSYEQYF.

A single count supports this clone. This rearrangement joins TRBV9 to TRBJ1-5; perhaps TRBD1 as D (6 bases). Germline V gives CDR1 SGDLS, CDR2 YYNGEE. CDR3 length: 15 amino acids. The V and J ends lost 4 bases and 2 bases respectively, with 13 bases between them. The CDR3 is CASSSQGQGNQPQHF. CDR3 DNA sequence: TGTGCCAGCAGCTCCCAGGGGCAGGGCAATCAGCCCCAGCATTTT.

The chain links TRBV5-1 to TRBJ2-1, with 8 bases lining up with TRBD2. Trimming removed 4 bases from V and 4 bases from J; junction bases left unmatched: 16. Germline CDR1 and CDR2: SGHRS and YFSETQ. This CDR3 has 18 residues. The CDR3 protein is CASSPRGGRAKIYNEQFF. The CDR3 DNA is TGCGCCAGCAGCCCCCGGGGGGGTAGGGCCAAAATATACAATGAGCAGTTCTTC.

The chain joins TRBV6-5 to TRBJ1-1, with D perhaps matching TRBD1 (6 bases). The germline V gene encodes CDR1 MNHEY and CDR2 SVGAGI. Trimming took 2 bases from V and 4 from J, leaving 8 bases between them. The CDR3 totals 13 residues. CDR3 nucleotide sequence: TGTGCCAGCAGTTACAGGGGGGGCACTGAAGCTTTCTTT. Protein sequence: CASSYRGGTEAFF.

The chain recombines TRBV7-2 with TRBJ2-5; 13 bases agree with TRBD2. V lost 5 bases, J lost 5 bases, and 8 bases stayed unmatched. The CDR3 has 16 residues. The germline V gene has CDR1 SGHTA and CDR2 FQGNSA. This CDR3 is CASSRRTSGSLETQYF. DNA of the CDR3: TGTGCCAGCAGCAGAAGGACTAGCGGGAGTCTGGAGACCCAGTACTTC.

The chain couples TRBV2 to TRBJ1-2; possible D gene TRBD1, 6 bases. Germline V gives CDR1 SNHLY, CDR2 FYNNEI. The CDR3 consists of 14 residues. Trimming stripped 4 bases from V and 6 bases from J, with 15 bases between. The CDR3 DNA sequence: TGTGCCAGCAGTGGACCCGGTACAGGGCATGGCTACACCTTC. Translated, it gives CASSGPGTGHGYTF.

The chain recombines TRBV13 with TRBJ2-1; D is perhaps TRBD1 (7 bases). Germline-derived CDR1 and CDR2 are PRHDT and FYEKMQ (reference sequence). The CDR3 covers 11 residues. With 3 bases removed from V and 12 bases from J, the gap between germline ends came to 9 bases. Written as DNA, the CDR3 is TGTGCCAGCAGCTTGCAGGGGGGGCAGTTCTTC. Translation gives CASSLQGGQFF.

Here the CDR3 reads CASRRAQGVYEQYF. In DNA form, the CDR3 reads TGTGCCAGCAGGCGGGCCCAGGGGGTCTACGAGCAGTACTTC. The chain is built from TRBV6-5 and TRBJ2-7, with TRBD1 identical over 7 bases. The V and J ends lost 6 bases and 3 bases, in that order; junction bases with no gene match: 8. CDR3 length: 14 residues. The germline gives CDR1 MNHEY, CDR2 SVGAGI.

The chain joins TRBV2 to TRBJ2-1; 8 positions match TRBD2. The CDR3 is 13 amino acids. The germline V gene has CDR1 SNHLY and CDR2 FYNNEI. J gave up 8 bases and V 4 bases, and 4 bases lay outside the gene matches. CDR3 sequence reads: CASSGREADEQFF. CDR3 bases: TGTGCCAGCAGTGGGCGGGAGGCGGATGAGCAGTTCTTC.

The chain employs TRBV27 and TRBJ1-5; 9 bases match TRBD1. Germline CDR1 reads MNHEY; CDR2 reads SMNVEV (reference sequence). The V gene end was trimmed by 5 bases and the J gene end by 5 bases; junction bases not matched to a gene: 7. This CDR3 has 15 amino acids. The CDR3 region has the DNA TGTGCCAGCAGTGCCTTAGGGACAGGGCATCAGCCCCAGCATTTT. It specifies CASSALGTGHQPQHF.

J is TRBJ2-4 and V is TRBV19; 10 nucleotides agree with TRBD1. From germline, CDR1 is LNHDA and CDR2 SQIVND (reference sequence). V lost 5 bases, J lost 16 bases, and 5 bases stayed unmatched. The CDR3 runs to 11 residues. DNA of the CDR3: TGTGCCAGTAGTGTGGGACAGGGGAAATACTTC. The encoded protein is CASSVGQGKYF.

A few counts support this clone. The rearrangement joins TRBV29-1 to TRBJ2-7; 9 nucleotides agree with TRBD1. The V segment lost 6 bases and the J segment 4 bases; nucleotides outside the gene matches: 7. This CDR3 region has 13 residues. Per the germline V gene, CDR1 is SQVTM and CDR2 is ANQGSEA. The CDR3 DNA follows: TGCAGCGTCCTAGGGACAGGGAGTTACGAGCAGTACTTC. This translates into CSVLGTGSYEQYF.

The V gene is TRBV7-9, the J gene TRBJ2-7; possible D gene TRBD2, 5 bases. The V gene's germline CDR1 is SEHNR and CDR2 FQNEAQ (reference sequence). Trimming took off 5 bases at V and 0 bases at J, with 11 bases between the two ends. This CDR3 has 14 residues. The DNA of the CDR3 is TGTGCCAGCAGCGAGGGCCCTAGCTCCTACGAGCAGTACTTC. Its translation is CASSEGPSSYEQYF.

The V and J genes are TRBV6-2 or TRBV6-3 and TRBJ2-7; D unresolved. V dropped 2 bases and J dropped 5 bases, with 7 bases sitting between them. This CDR3 has 12 amino acids. Looked up from germline, CDR1 is MNHEY and CDR2 is SVGEGT. The CDR3 nucleotides read TGTGCCAGCAGTTACCCTTCTAACGAGCAGTACTTC. Its protein product is CASSYPSNEQYF.

The J gene is TRBJ1-2, the V gene TRBV19; possibly TRBD1 for D (5 bases). Germline loops: CDR1 LNHDA, CDR2 SQIVND (reference sequence). V lost 5 bases and J 4 bases, leaving 14 bases between the germline ends. There are 14 residues in the CDR3. Written as DNA, the CDR3 is TGTGCCAGTAGTGCACGGGGACTCCTCTATGGCTACACCTTC. Translated, it gives CASSARGLLYGYTF.

The rearrangement links TRBV27 to TRBJ2-1; 9 bases map to TRBD1. This CDR3 region has 16 residues. Germline trimming cut 6 bases from V and 3 bases from J; bases unmatched to any gene: 9. Germline lookup yields CDR1 MNHEY and CDR2 SMNVEV (reference sequence). The CDR3 DNA sequence: TGTGCCAGCAGCCCCCCCGGGACAGGGTACTACAATGAGCAGTTCTTC. Protein sequence: CASSPPGTGYYNEQFF.

CDR3: CASSVGLANEQYF. Written as DNA, the CDR3 is TGTGCCAGCAGCGTAGGACTAGCGAACGAGCAGTACTTC. The V gene is TRBV9, the J gene TRBJ2-7; 8 positions agree with TRBD2. The CDR3 covers 13 residues. Germline CDR1 is SGDLS and CDR2 is YYNGEE. Unmatched junction bases numbered 1, after V lost 0 bases and J lost 5 bases.

This clone showed up just once. The J gene is TRBJ2-5, the V gene TRBV7-7; 9 bases agree with TRBD1. Germline CDR1 and CDR2: SSHAT and FNYEAQ (reference sequence). CDR3 length: 14 residues. J lost 5 bases, V lost 5 bases, and 6 bases had no gene match. Here the CDR3 DNA reads TGTGCCAGCAGCCGGGACAGGGCGGCGGAGACCCAGTACTTC. It specifies CASSRDRAAETQYF.

This chain uses TRBV5-4 with TRBJ2-7; 11 bases are a match to TRBD1. Germline V gene lookup returns CDR1 SGHNT and CDR2 YYREEE (reference sequence). With V trimmed by 4 bases and J by 6 bases, 3 bases remained unmatched. The CDR3 contains 13 residues. DNA of the CDR3: TGTGCCAGCAGCCCGGGGACAGGGGGCGAGCAGTACTTC. Amino acid sequence: CASSPGTGGEQYF.

The chain recombines TRBV19 with TRBJ1-6, with 7 positions matching TRBD1. Germline loops: CDR1 LNHDA, CDR2 SQIVND (reference sequence). V gave up 7 bases and J gave up 6 bases; unmatched junction bases: 6. This CDR3 has 14 residues. The CDR3 bases are TGTGCCAGTACCTCGGGACAGACTAATTCACCCCTCCACTTT. Residues: CASTSGQTNSPLHF.

The J gene is TRBJ2-6, the V gene TRBV5-1, with a tentative D call TRBD1 (6 bases). The V and J ends lost 4 bases and 2 bases respectively, with 16 bases between them. CDR3 length equals 17 residues. CDR1 and CDR2 from the germline V gene are SGHRS and YFSETQ. Here the CDR3 DNA reads TGCGCCAGCAGCGTGGGACACCCATCGACTGGGGCCAACGTCCTGACTTTC. Residues: CASSVGHPSTGANVLTF.

This chain uses TRBV5-1 with TRBJ2-5; possibly TRBD1 for D (6 bases). Germline CDR1 and CDR2: SGHRS and YFSETQ. CDR3 length: 16 amino acids. With 0 bases removed from V and 4 bases from J, the gap between germline ends came to 16 bases. Here the CDR3 DNA reads TGCGCCAGCAGCTTGGTGGCCAGGGGCCGGGGAGAGACCCAGTACTTC. Its protein product is CASSLVARGRGETQYF.

The chain couples TRBV14 to TRBJ1-3; maybe TRBD1 (6 bases). Germline CDR1 and CDR2: SGHDN and FVKESK. The CDR3 covers 16 residues. Trimming pared 1 base from V and 3 bases from J, leaving 13 bases between. CDR3 nucleotide sequence: TGTGCCAGCAGCCAAGTCGACAGGCCCCGTGGAAACACCATATATTTT. It yields the protein CASSQVDRPRGNTIYF.

CDR3 DNA sequence: TGTGCCAGCAGCACCGACACAGGGATCGAGCAGTACTTC. Amino acid sequence: CASSTDTGIEQYF. The rearrangement uses TRBV5-4 and TRBJ2-7, with D possibly being TRBD1 (6 bases). Germline values: CDR1 SGHNT, CDR2 YYREEE (reference sequence). Trimming cost V 4 bases and J 6 bases, with 14 bases left between them. The CDR3 is 13 amino acids.